The T cell receptor beta chain under discussion was sequenced for a study of T cell changes during pregnancy in multiple sclerosis. Assay: immunoSEQ multiplex PCR; the TCRdb copy retains only in-frame clones and omits some. The sample lists approximately 23,000 clones, around 89% seen once, with roughly 6.9% in the top ten. Between the trimmed V and J ends, which lost 4 bases and 8 bases, there was a span of 21 bases. This CDR3 has 16 residues. Looked up from germline, CDR1 is SEHNR and CDR2 is FQNEAQ (reference sequence). The V and J genes are TRBV7-9 and TRBJ2-1; no definite D call. This clonotype was sampled from a female donor with multiple sclerosis, enrolled in a pregnancy study. The sequencing here drew on CD8+ T cells from peripheral blood mononuclear cells, taken in the first trimester of pregnancy. The CDR3 DNA follows: TGTGCCAGCAGCTCGTCGCTGTACCCTAAGAGCGATGAGCAGTTCTTC. Amino acid sequence: CASSSSLYPKSDEQFF.